The entry that follows covers one T cell receptor beta chain sequence. What it binds is not known. The data originate from a study of cytomegalovirus exposure and HLA in healthy donors. Whole-study context: Earlier work reported around 110 million unique TCR beta sequences from 150 million to 200 million T cells. Study-level results: Because they were indistinguishable, some V segments, including TRBV6-2 and TRBV6-3, were excluded.

PCR was performed using 60 Vbeta and 13 Jbeta primers. TCRdb's copy holds only in-frame clones and misses some; the assay was immunoSEQ multiplex PCR. The sample contains about 82,000 clones, around 80% of which appear only once. Germline V gene lookup returns CDR1 SGHNT and CDR2 YYREEE (reference sequence). CDR3 length: 16 residues. The V gene end was trimmed by 0 bases and the J gene end by 8 bases; junction bases not matched to a gene: 5. Sequencing was carried out using PBMCs. This chain links TRBV5-4 with TRBJ2-2; 12 bases align to TRBD2. The sequence came from a human donor in good health. The CDR3 DNA follows: TGTGCCAGCAGCTTGGAATCTAGCGGGGGGGCTGGGGAGCTGTTTTTT. Translated, it gives CASSLESSGGAGELFF.